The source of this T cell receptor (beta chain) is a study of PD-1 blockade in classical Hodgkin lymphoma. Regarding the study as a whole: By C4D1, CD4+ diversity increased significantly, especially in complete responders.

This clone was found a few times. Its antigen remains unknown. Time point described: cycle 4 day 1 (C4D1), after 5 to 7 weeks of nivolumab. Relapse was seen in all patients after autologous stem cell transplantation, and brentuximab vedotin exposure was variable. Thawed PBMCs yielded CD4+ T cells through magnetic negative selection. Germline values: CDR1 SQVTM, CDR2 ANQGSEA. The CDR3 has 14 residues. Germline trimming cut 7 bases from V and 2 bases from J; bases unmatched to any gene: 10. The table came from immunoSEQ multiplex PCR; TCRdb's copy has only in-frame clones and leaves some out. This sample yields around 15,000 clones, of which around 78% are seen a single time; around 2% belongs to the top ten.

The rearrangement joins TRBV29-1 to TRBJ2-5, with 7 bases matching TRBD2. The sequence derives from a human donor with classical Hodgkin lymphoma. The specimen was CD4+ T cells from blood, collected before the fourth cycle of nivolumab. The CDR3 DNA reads TGCAGCGCAATTCTAGCGGCTATACAAGAGACCCAGTACTTC. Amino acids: CSAILAAIQETQYF.